This TCR beta chain was found in a study of T cells and Merkel cell carcinoma outcomes. Findings of the study overall: Reportedly, T-cell repertoire with density predicts Merkel cell carcinoma outcomes.

On this clone itself: As yet, its antigen is unknown. The junction departs from germline at one end; a sequencing error may be responsible. Within the sample, other DNA sequences also encode this same CDR3.

Sequencing used immunoSEQ multiplex PCR; TCRdb keeps in-frame clones, though not all of them. This table holds around 15,000 clones, over 70% found once. Germline V CDR1 and CDR2: SSHAT, FNYEAQ (reference sequence). This CDR3 has 13 amino acids. The source of this sequence is a human donor with Merkel cell carcinoma. The sequenced sample consisted of tumor tissue from Merkel cell carcinoma. This chain joins TRBV7-7 and TRBJ2-7; no firm D call. This chain's CDR3 is CASSLGNSYEQYF. The CDR3 DNA follows: TGTGCTAGCAGCTTGGGGAACTCCTACGAGCAGTATTTC.